This entry is about one TCR beta chain. This sample was taken from a study of T cell responses to AZD1222 COVID-19 vaccine. The repertoire was sequenced with immunoSEQ multiplex PCR; TCRdb's copy has only in-frame clones and lacks some. Seen here are about 150,000 clones, about 91% observed once, and the top ten hold about 16%. The CDR3 totals 15 residues. Germline V gene lookup returns CDR1 LGHNA and CDR2 YNFKEQ. The V end lost 3 bases, the J end lost 4 bases, and 15 bases lay between the germline ends. This chain uses TRBV4-2 with TRBJ1-2; D not certain. This TCR was recovered from an adult in good health. The source material was peripheral blood, sampled on day 0 of AZD1222 vaccination. The DNA for the CDR3 is TGTGCCAGCAGCCAGTCGACCCGAAGCGGCTATGGCTACACCTTC. It translates to CASSQSTRSGYGYTF.